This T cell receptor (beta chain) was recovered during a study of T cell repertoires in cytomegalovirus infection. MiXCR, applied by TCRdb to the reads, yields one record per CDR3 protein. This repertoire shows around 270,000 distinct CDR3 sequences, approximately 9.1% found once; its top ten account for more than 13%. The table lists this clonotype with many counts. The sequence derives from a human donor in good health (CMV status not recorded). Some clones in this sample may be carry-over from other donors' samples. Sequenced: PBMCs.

This chain's CDR3 is CASSKLAGASEQYF. In nucleotides, the CDR3 is TGTGCCAGCAGCAAACTAGCGGGGGCCTCCGAGCAGTACTTC. The chain couples TRBV7-6 to TRBJ2-7; 11 nucleotides line up with TRBD2. This CDR3 comprises 14 residues. Germline CDR1 SGHVS, CDR2 FNYEAQ. V shed 5 bases, J shed 6 bases, and the junction held 6 bases outside the gene matches.